The T cell receptor beta chain under discussion was sequenced for a study of OX40 agonist ivuxolimab in advanced cancers. Across the whole study: In this trial design, patients received ivuxolimab intravenously at 0.01 to 10 mg/kg every 2 weeks. The study, taken as a whole, reports: On average, CD8+ T cells had more expanded clones than CD4+.

Clones were sequenced by immunoSEQ multiplex PCR, and TCRdb holds only the in-frame ones, with some missing. The repertoire holds about 120,000 clones, with 80% to 90% as singletons. Between the trimmed V and J ends, which lost 2 bases and 1 base, there was a span of 9 bases. The CDR3 covers 14 residues. The germline V gene encodes CDR1 MNHEY and CDR2 SVGAGI. A word on this clone: The antigen remains unidentified.

Sample: CD4+ or CD8+ T cells sorted from blood, taken in a trial of the OX40 agonist ivuxolimab. The TCR sequence derives from an adult with an advanced solid tumor such as melanoma, head and neck, liver or kidney cancer. The chain uses TRBV6-5 and TRBJ2-7, with D uncertain. DNA of the CDR3: TGTGCCAGCAGTTACGGGCCTACGTCCTACGAGCAGTACTTC. Protein sequence: CASSYGPTSYEQYF.